The 11 T cell receptor beta chains below come from one sample, sequenced in a study of cytotoxic CD8 clonotypes in ibrutinib-treated CLL. This table comes from immunoSEQ multiplex PCR, and its TCRdb copy is limited to in-frame clones, with some not included. Of about 40,000 clones in the sample, approximately 71% are singletons; the top ten hold more than 6%. Specimen: PBMCs, collected at disease progression, from a patient treated with ibrutinib. The receptor source for this set is a human donor with chronic lymphocytic leukemia.

This clone was seen a single time. The chain uses TRBV28 and TRBJ1-5; D is perhaps TRBD1 (6 bases). Trimming removed 4 bases at V and 2 bases at J, with 12 bases between. CDR3 length: 15 residues. Germline CDR1 and CDR2: MDHEN and SYDVKM. CDR3 loop: CASSSEDSGNQPQHF. In nucleotides, the CDR3 is TGTGCCAGCAGTTCCGAGGACAGCGGCAATCAGCCCCAGCATTTT. Based on the CDR3 plus reference TRBV28 and TRBJ1-5, the full variable domain is DVKVTQSSRYLVKRTGEKVFLECVQDMDHENMFWYRQDPGLGLRLIYFSYDVKMKEKGDIPEGYSVSREKKERFSLILESASTNQTSMYLCASSSEDSGNQPQHFGDGTRLSIL.

The chain employs TRBV7-3 and TRBJ2-7, with D uncertain. V dropped 1 base and J dropped 3 bases, with 7 bases sitting between them. The CDR3 spans 13 residues. CDR1 and CDR2 from the germline V gene are SGHTA and FQGTGA. The DNA for the CDR3 is TGTGCCAGCAGCTTAATGGCTAACTACGAGCAGTACTTC. This translates into CASSLMANYEQYF.

The chain combines TRBV28 with TRBJ2-2, with D unresolved. This CDR3 is 12 amino acids long. Germline assignment: CDR1 MDHEN and CDR2 SYDVKM. V was pared by 6 bases and J by 4 bases, with 6 bases between. This CDR3 is CASSKTTGELFF. The CDR3, as DNA: TGTGCCAGCAGCAAAACCACCGGGGAGCTGTTTTTT.

This clone was found once. The rearrangement links TRBV4-3 to TRBJ2-3, with 9 bases fitting TRBD2. The V gene's germline CDR1 is LGHNA and CDR2 YSLEER. CDR3 length equals 16 residues. Trimming at V came to 0 bases and at J to 5 bases, leaving 6 bases not matched to a gene. The CDR3 loop reads CASSQEGGRVQDTQYF. CDR3 DNA: TGCGCCAGCAGCCAAGAGGGCGGGAGGGTTCAAGATACGCAGTATTTT.

This chain links TRBV28 with TRBJ2-7, with D unresolved. This CDR3 has 13 amino acids. The V gene lost 6 bases and the J gene lost 2 bases, with 11 bases spanning the gap. Germline V gives CDR1 MDHEN, CDR2 SYDVKM. The DNA of the CDR3 is TGTGCCAGCAGATCACCCGGTCCCTACGAGCAGTACTTC. Its translation is CASRSPGPYEQYF.

This clone was detected only a few times. Here the CDR3 DNA reads TGTGCCAGCAGTTTACCCCCGCTCGGTAGGAACTCCTACGAGCAGTACTTC. Translation: CASSLPPLGRNSYEQYF. V is TRBV5-6 and J is TRBJ2-7; D is ambiguous. V gave up 5 bases and J gave up 0 bases, with 21 bases separating them. The CDR3 length is 17 residues. Germline V lookup: CDR1 SGHDT, CDR2 YYEEEE.

This sequence joins TRBV4-1 and TRBJ2-3; TRBD2 matches at 7 bases. This CDR3 is built from 17 residues. Unmatched junction bases numbered 16, after V lost 4 bases and J lost 6 bases. Germline CDR1 and CDR2: MGHRA and YSYEKL. In DNA, the CDR3 is TGCGCCAGCAGCCCCTTTCCCCTAGCGGCCGGGGAGGATACGCAGTATTTT. Its translation: CASSPFPLAAGEDTQYF.

The chain carries TRBV29-1 and TRBJ2-7; D remains unclear. The germline V gene has CDR1 SQVTM and CDR2 ANQGSEA. The ends were cut back, 6 bases at V and 0 bases at J, with 15 bases in the middle. The CDR3 is made up of 14 amino acids. The CDR3 is CSVEVGRSSYEQYF. The CDR3 DNA is TGCAGCGTCGAGGTCGGACGGAGCTCCTACGAGCAGTACTTC.

The chain has TRBV6-5 and TRBJ2-3, with D unclear. Germline V gives CDR1 MNHEY, CDR2 SVGAGI. The CDR3 has 13 residues. With 5 bases removed from V and 0 bases from J, the gap between germline ends came to 6 bases. The CDR3 loop is CASSDPSTDTQYF. The DNA of the CDR3 is TGTGCCAGCAGTGACCCTAGCACAGATACGCAGTATTTT.

This clone was counted between two and nine times. The chain uses TRBV9 and TRBJ1-2; D gene uncertain. Trimming removed 0 bases from V and 3 bases from J, with 9 bases in between. Germline V lookup: CDR1 SGDLS, CDR2 YYNGEE. This CDR3 is 14 amino acids long. The CDR3 DNA is TGTGCCAGCAGCGTAGTGAACAGCTACTATGGCTACACCTTC. Encoded protein: CASSVVNSYYGYTF.

The chain uses TRBV7-9 and TRBJ2-1; 8 bases agree with TRBD2. Per germline, CDR1 SEHNR and CDR2 FQNEAQ (reference sequence). This CDR3 is 16 amino acids long. V was pared by 0 bases and J by 9 bases, with 10 bases of the junction left unmatched. CDR3 sequence: CASSLAGSGRLGEQFF. CDR3 coding DNA: TGTGCCAGCAGCTTAGCGGGGAGCGGGAGACTGGGTGAGCAGTTCTTC.